These 30 T cell receptor beta chains share one sample of origin, sequenced in a study of identifying expanded T cells in peripheral blood. Data came from immunoSEQ multiplex PCR; TCRdb stores just in-frame clones and leaves some out. The sample consists of 95,000 to 150,000 clones, more than 75% of them appearing once. The specimen sequenced was blood. The receptors were gathered from a person aged 18 to 75 in good health.

This clone was seen only a few times. The chain couples TRBV7-8 to TRBJ1-6; D uncertain. CDR3 length equals 15 residues. With 3 bases removed from V and 0 bases from J, the gap between germline ends came to 6 bases. In germline, CDR1 is SGHVS, CDR2 FQNEAQ. The chain's CDR3 is CASSLGFSYNSPLHF. CDR3 nucleotide sequence: TGTGCCAGCAGCTTGGGTTTCTCCTATAATTCACCCCTCCACTTT. The full variable domain, with the rest looked up from reference TRBV7-8 and TRBJ1-6, is GAGVSQSPRYKVAKRGQDVALRCDPISGHVSLFWYQQALGQGPEFLTYFQNEAQLDKSGLPSDRFFAERPEGSVSTLKIQRTQQEDSAVYLCASSLGFSYNSPLHFGNGTRLTVT.

This clone turned up a few times. V and J are TRBV5-1 and TRBJ1-2, with 7 bases lining up with TRBD1. From germline, CDR1 is SGHRS and CDR2 YFSETQ. V shed 10 bases and J 3 bases; nucleotides not matched to a gene: 12. The CDR3 runs 14 residues. The CDR3 reads CAAGPGGSDYGYTF. In DNA form, the CDR3 reads TGCGCCGCTGGGCCAGGGGGAAGTGACTATGGCTACACCTTC.

This rearrangement joins TRBV2 to TRBJ2-7; no definite D call. Germline CDR1 is SNHLY and CDR2 is FYNNEI. This CDR3 region has 13 residues. Trimming took off 8 bases at V and 1 base at J, with 12 bases between the two ends. The CDR3 is CASGKGFSYEQYF. The CDR3 nucleotides read TGTGCCAGCGGGAAGGGATTTTCCTACGAGCAGTACTTC.

The count of this clone is one. The chain couples TRBV5-1 to TRBJ2-2; TRBD1 is a possible D gene (5 bases). Germline CDR1 is SGHRS and CDR2 is YFSETQ. Trimming took 5 bases from V and 0 from J, leaving 8 bases between them. The CDR3 is 14 amino acids. The CDR3 loop reads CASRDSANTGELFF. CDR3 in DNA: TGCGCCAGCAGAGACAGCGCGAACACCGGGGAGCTGTTTTTT.

The chain employs TRBV5-4 and TRBJ1-4; 12 bases line up with TRBD1. The germline V gene has CDR1 SGHNT and CDR2 YYREEE (reference sequence). The V and J ends lost 4 bases and 2 bases, in that order; junction bases with no gene match: 6. The CDR3 runs 17 residues. The DNA of the CDR3 is TGTGCCAGCAGCCCCGGGACAGGGGGCTGGACTAATGAAAAACTGTTTTTT. Its protein is CASSPGTGGWTNEKLFF.

The chain has TRBV9 and TRBJ1-1; TRBD1 might be the D (6 bases). This CDR3 contains 14 residues. The germline gives CDR1 SGDLS, CDR2 YYNGEE. V was clipped by 8 bases and J by 7 bases, with 21 bases between them. The CDR3 DNA is TGTGCCAGTAGACAGGTCCTCGACGCTGTTGAAGCTTTCTTT. This gives the protein CASRQVLDAVEAFF.

The rearrangement joins TRBV10-3 to TRBJ2-1, with 9 bases lining up with TRBD1. The CDR3 spans 14 residues. The junction had 2 bases not matched to a gene; V was cut back by 4 bases and J by 4 bases. Per the germline V gene, CDR1 is ENHRY and CDR2 is SYGVKD. Here the CDR3 reads CAISATGGYNEQFF. The CDR3 DNA reads TGTGCCATCAGTGCGACAGGGGGATACAATGAGCAGTTCTTC.

The chain uses TRBV29-1 and TRBJ1-1, with D maybe TRBD1 (5 bases). The V end was cut by 4 bases, the J end by 4 bases, with 13 bases between. From germline, CDR1 is SQVTM and CDR2 ANQGSEA. CDR3 length: 13 residues. DNA for the CDR3: TGCAGCGTTGTACGTCAGGGTAGCACTGAAGCTTTCTTT. Translating gives CSVVRQGSTEAFF. Drawing the rest from reference TRBV29-1 and TRBJ1-1, the complete variable domain is SAVISQKPSRDICQRGTSLTIQCQVDSQVTMMFWYRQQPGQSLTLIATANQGSEATYESGFVIDKFPISRPNLTFSTLTVSNMSPEDSSIYLCSVVRQGSTEAFFGQGTRLTVV.

This clone was observed a handful of times. Here the CDR3 reads CASSQVDSNQPQHF. The CDR3 DNA reads as TGCGCCAGCAGCCAAGTTGACAGCAATCAGCCCCAGCATTTT. The chain combines TRBV4-3 with TRBJ1-5; D gene ambiguous. V lost 1 base, J lost 1 base, and 5 bases lay in between. The CDR3 is made up of 14 amino acids. Germline V lookup: CDR1 LGHNA, CDR2 YSLEER.

The chain uses TRBV5-6 and TRBJ2-7, with D uncertain. The CDR3 sequence is 14 residues long. In germline, CDR1 is SGHDT, CDR2 YYEEEE. Trimming left V 6 bases short and J 6 bases short, with 19 bases between. CDR3 region: CASIVGPERGEQYF. In DNA, the CDR3 is TGTGCCAGCATCGTCGGCCCGGAACGCGGCGAGCAGTACTTC.

V is TRBV5-1 and J is TRBJ1-2, with D possibly being TRBD1 (5 bases). V lost 0 bases, J lost 2 bases, and 11 bases lay in between. Germline values: CDR1 SGHRS, CDR2 YFSETQ. CDR3 length: 15 residues. CDR3: CASSLESRGNYGYTF. The CDR3 DNA follows: TGCGCCAGCAGCTTGGAGTCGCGGGGGAACTATGGCTACACCTTC.

This chain uses TRBV2 with TRBJ1-1; 8 nucleotides align to TRBD1. The V gene end was trimmed by 7 bases and the J gene end by 1 base; junction bases not matched to a gene: 8. This CDR3 has 15 amino acids. CDR1 and CDR2 from the germline V gene are SNHLY and FYNNEI. The CDR3 sequence is CASNILGQANTEAFF. For the CDR3, the DNA is TGTGCCAGCAATATTTTGGGACAGGCGAACACTGAAGCTTTCTTT.

The V call is TRBV7-9, the J call TRBJ2-3; no clear D gene. With 5 bases removed from V and 1 base from J, the gap between germline ends came to 13 bases. The CDR3 length is 15 residues. Germline-derived CDR1 and CDR2 are SEHNR and FQNEAQ (reference sequence). CDR3 nucleotide sequence: TGTGCCAGCAGCCCCATGGGGTTTGGCACAGATACGCAGTATTTT. Protein product: CASSPMGFGTDTQYF.

This clone was found a few times. The rearrangement joins TRBV7-9 to TRBJ1-4; 9 nucleotides agree with TRBD1. Trimming removed 2 bases from V and 0 bases from J; junction bases left unmatched: 7. The CDR3 contains 18 residues. Germline CDR1 SEHNR, CDR2 FQNEAQ (reference sequence). The CDR3 region is CASSLLRTGVATNEKLFF. DNA for the CDR3: TGTGCCAGCAGCTTACTTCGGACAGGGGTCGCAACTAATGAAAAACTGTTTTTT.

The chain couples TRBV30 to TRBJ1-1; the D is unclear. V was clipped by 2 bases and J by 3 bases, with 10 bases between them. Germline V gene data show CDR1 as GTSNPN and CDR2 as SVGIG (reference sequence). The CDR3 consists of 13 residues. CDR3 DNA: TGTGCCTGGAGTAAGTCCCGGTACACTGAAGCTTTCTTT. Translation gives CAWSKSRYTEAFF.

The J gene is TRBJ2-5, the V gene TRBV4-1, with 9 nucleotides matching TRBD1. This CDR3 has 15 amino acids. CDR1 is MGHRA and CDR2 is YSYEKL in the germline V gene. Losses at the gene ends were 1 base for V and 4 bases for J; bases not matched to a gene: 4. The CDR3, as DNA: TGCGCCAGCAGCCAAGGCCGACAGGGGGGAGAGACCCAGTACTTC. It encodes CASSQGRQGGETQYF.

The chain is built from TRBV7-9 and TRBJ2-7, with D perhaps TRBD1 or TRBD2 (5 bases each). This CDR3 is built from 15 residues. Looked up from germline, CDR1 is SEHNR and CDR2 is FQNEAQ (reference sequence). Deletions cut 4 bases from V and 7 bases from J, with 20 bases between. The CDR3 spells CASSYAWRQGREQYF. The CDR3 DNA reads TGTGCCAGCAGCTACGCGTGGAGGCAGGGACGGGAGCAGTACTTC.

CDR3 nucleotides: TGCGCCAGCAGCTTGGACAGTGCCTCCTACGAGCAGTACTTC. Its translation is CASSLDSASYEQYF. The chain couples TRBV5-1 to TRBJ2-7; unclear D gene. The germline CDR1 and CDR2 sequences are SGHRS and YFSETQ. This CDR3 is 14 amino acids long. V dropped 0 bases and J dropped 0 bases, with 7 bases sitting between them. The full variable domain, completed using reference TRBV5-1 and TRBJ2-7, is KAGVTQTPRYLIKTRGQQVTLSCSPISGHRSVSWYQQTPGQGLQFLFEYFSETQRNKGNFPGRFSGRQFSNSRSEMNVSTLELGDSALYLCASSLDSASYEQYFGPGTRLTVT.

The V gene is TRBV5-5, the J gene TRBJ1-2; D might be TRBD1 (5 bases). Trimming took 0 bases from V and 0 from J, leaving 9 bases between them. Germline V gene data show CDR1 as SGHKS and CDR2 as YYEKEE (reference sequence). The CDR3 totals 15 residues. CDR3 nucleotides: TGTGCCAGCAGCTTGGCCGGGGGTACTAACTATGGCTACACCTTC. Translating it yields CASSLAGGTNYGYTF. Using reference TRBV5-5 and TRBJ1-2 for the parts outside the CDR3, the full variable domain is DAGVTQSPTHLIKTRGQQVTLRCSPISGHKSVSWYQQVLGQGPQFIFQYYEKEERGRGNFPDRFSARQFPNYSSELNVNALLLGDSALYLCASSLAGGTNYGYTFGSGTRLTVV.

This rearrangement joins TRBV7-2 to TRBJ1-2; D is uncertain. V gave up 2 bases and J gave up 8 bases, with 12 bases separating them. This CDR3 region has 13 residues. Germline assignment: CDR1 SGHTA and CDR2 FQGNSA. The CDR3 DNA follows: TGTGCCAGCAGCTTACTGACCCATTGGGGCTACACCTTC. It yields the protein CASSLLTHWGYTF.

The gene calls are TRBV7-8 and TRBJ2-7; TRBD1 matches 7 bases. This CDR3 has 15 amino acids. Germline CDR1 SGHVS, CDR2 FQNEAQ. V was pared by 3 bases and J by 4 bases, with 9 bases of the junction left unmatched. This chain's CDR3 is CASSFNRGLRYEQYF. CDR3 nucleotides: TGTGCCAGCAGCTTCAACAGGGGCCTTCGTTACGAGCAGTACTTC.

The chain joins TRBV2 to TRBJ2-2; D ambiguous. Trimming stripped 8 bases from V and 4 bases from J, with 8 bases between. From germline, CDR1 is SNHLY and CDR2 FYNNEI. CDR3 length: 12 amino acids. The CDR3 bases are TGTGCCAGCTTGGAAGGCACCGGGGAGCTGTTTTTT. Translating gives CASLEGTGELFF. The full variable domain, with the rest looked up from reference TRBV2 and TRBJ2-2, is EPEVTQTPSHQVTQMGQEVILRCVPISNHLYFYWYRQILGQKVEFLVSFYNNEISEKSEIFDDQFSVERPDGSNFTLKIRSTKLEDSAMYFCASLEGTGELFFGEGSRLTVL.

The chain combines TRBV10-2 with TRBJ2-1, with 9 bases fitting TRBD2. With 6 bases clipped from V and 5 bases from J, the junction kept 8 bases outside the gene matches. This CDR3 has 15 residues. Germline values: CDR1 WSHSY, CDR2 SAAADI. The CDR3 region is CASRISGGRNNEQFF. CDR3 nucleotides: TGCGCCAGCAGGATTAGCGGGGGTCGAAACAATGAGCAGTTCTTC.

V usage is TRBV21-1 and J usage is TRBJ2-3; the D segment call TRBD1 is taken from the table without a DNA check. TRBV21-1 is reported as a pseudogene. The CDR3 sequence is 15 residues long. The DNA for the CDR3 is TGTGCCAAAAAAATAGGGGGCATCGGCACAGATACGCAGTATTTT. Protein: CAKKIGGIGTDTQYF.

The chain has TRBV15 and TRBJ1-5, with no clear D. The CDR3 loop spans 19 amino acids. Germline-derived CDR1 and CDR2 are LNHNV and YYDKDF (reference sequence). V shed 4 bases and J shed 0 bases, with 22 bases lying between them. As DNA, the CDR3 is TGTGCCACCAGCACTTGCTGGAAGGGTTATGAATATAGCAATCAGCCCCAGCATTTT. Its protein is CATSTCWKGYEYSNQPQHF.

The V call is TRBV7-9, the J call TRBJ1-1, with TRBD1 matching over 7 bases. The CDR3 spans 15 residues. Germline-derived CDR1 and CDR2 are SEHNR and FQNEAQ (reference sequence). V trimming: 5 bases; J trimming: 4 bases; junction bases outside the gene matches: 10. CDR3 sequence: CASSPGTAVGTEAFF. Here the CDR3 DNA reads TGTGCCAGCAGCCCCGGGACAGCGGTGGGCACTGAAGCTTTCTTT.

The chain couples TRBV19 to TRBJ1-1; D uncertain. Per germline, CDR1 LNHDA and CDR2 SQIVND (reference sequence). The length of the CDR3 is 11 residues. V gave up 11 bases and J gave up 1 base, with 8 bases separating them. CDR3 residues: CASSENTEAFF. CDR3 in DNA: TGTGCCTCCAGCGAGAACACTGAAGCTTTCTTT.

The chain couples TRBV29-1 to TRBJ1-1, with TRBD1 matching over 8 bases. The ends lost 3 bases at V and 10 bases at J; junction bases unmatched: 10. This CDR3 comprises 13 residues. The germline CDR1 and CDR2 sequences are SQVTM and ANQGSEA. The DNA of the CDR3 is TGCAGCGTTGAGGTCTCAGGGGGCATCCGAGCTTTCTTT. This codes for CSVEVSGGIRAFF.

The chain combines TRBV7-8 with TRBJ2-1; 7 bases agree with TRBD1. V gave up 5 bases and J gave up 4 bases; unmatched junction bases: 2. CDR1 and CDR2 (germline): SGHVS, FQNEAQ. The CDR3 totals 13 residues. In nucleotides, the CDR3 is TGTGCCAGCAGCCCACAGGGGTACAATGAGCAGTTCTTC. As protein: CASSPQGYNEQFF. Supplemented by reference TRBV7-8 and TRBJ2-1, the full variable domain reads GAGVSQSPRYKVAKRGQDVALRCDPISGHVSLFWYQQALGQGPEFLTYFQNEAQLDKSGLPSDRFFAERPEGSVSTLKIQRTQQEDSAVYLCASSPQGYNEQFFGPGTRLTVL.

This clone was seen a handful of times. This chain uses TRBV5-8 with TRBJ1-5; tentatively, D is TRBD1 (6 bases). Trimming stripped 4 bases from V and 6 bases from J, with 14 bases between. The CDR3 runs to 14 residues. The germline CDR1 and CDR2 sequences are SGHTS and YDEGEE. The CDR3 bases are TGTGCCAGCAGCATGGACAGACCGGGTCAGCCCCAGCATTTT. It is translated as CASSMDRPGQPQHF.